This T cell receptor (beta chain) was obtained from a study of beta chain features in type 1 diabetes. Study-level results: There was a moderate but significant shortening of TCRB CDR3s in all four CD4+ subsets of Type 1 diabetes patients.

Reverse transcribing all isolated RNA meant expressed TCRB transcripts were sequenced. Only in-frame clones appear in the TCRdb table, and some are missing; sequencing was by immunoSEQ multiplex PCR. Here the sample spans about 400,000 clones, over 9.5% being singletons. Worth noting for this clone: The antigen is not known.

Germline lookup yields CDR1 DFQATT and CDR2 SNEGSKA (reference sequence). CDR3 length equals 9 residues. This receptor was taken from a woman in her late teens or twenties with type 1 diabetes. This chain joins TRBV20-1 and TRBJ2-3; D call uncertain. The sequenced sample consisted of naive CD4+ T cells from blood. The CDR3 coding sequence is TGCAGCGCAGGAGATACGCAGTATTTT. Translated, it gives CSAGDTQYF.